Following are 26 T cell receptor beta chains from one sample sequenced in a study of CD8+CD57+ T cells in acquired aplastic anemia. Patients chosen for sequencing had shown CD8+CD57+ cell expansion by flow cytometry. Genomic DNA acted as the template from which TCR beta VDJ combination and CDR3 sequence profiling were carried out. TCRdb re-called the reads through MiXCR, storing one row per CDR3 protein. The sample holds 200,000 to 300,000 distinct CDR3 sequences, approximately 50% seen once. Specimen: sorted CD4+, CD8+, or CD8+CD57+ T cells (not recorded which) from PBMCs. The origin of the receptors is a human donor with aplastic anemia.

This clonotype was recorded many times. The chain has TRBV15 and TRBJ1-1; D ambiguous. Germline lookup yields CDR1 LNHNV and CDR2 YYDKDF (reference sequence). The CDR3 is 14 residues long. V was pared by 5 bases and J by 1 base, with 11 bases between. As DNA, the CDR3 is TGTGCCACCAGCTACCATGAGGGGAACACTGAAGCTTTCTTT. Amino acid sequence: CATSYHEGNTEAFF.

This clonotype came up many times. This sequence joins TRBV20-1 and TRBJ1-4; TRBD1 aligns across 9 bases. Germline CDR1 and CDR2: DFQATT and SNEGSKA (reference sequence). This CDR3 is built from 14 residues. J was trimmed by 8 bases and V by 2 bases; bases with no gene match: 6. The CDR3 here is CSARSQGAREKLFF. DNA for the CDR3: TGCAGTGCTAGATCACAGGGGGCTAGGGAAAAACTGTTTTTT.

Notes on this clonotype: A read error may be the cause here, since a much bigger clone is one base away. The rearrangement joins TRBV4-1 to TRBJ1-5, with unresolved D. Germline values: CDR1 MGHRA, CDR2 YSYEKL. Trimming took off 0 bases at V and 5 bases at J, with 11 bases between the two ends. This CDR3 has 15 residues. The CDR3 sequence is CASSQDLRPDQPQHF. CDR3 DNA sequence: TGCGCCAGCAGCCAAGATTTAAGGCCCGATCAGCCCCAGCATTTT.

At least ten counts were recorded for this clonotype. CDR3: CASRPSHGSTGGETQYF. The CDR3 coding sequence is TGTGCCAGTAGGCCCAGTCATGGCAGCACAGGTGGAGAGACCCAGTACTTC. The chain links TRBV19 to TRBJ2-5, with TRBD1 as a possible D gene (5 bases). Per the germline V gene, CDR1 is LNHDA and CDR2 is SQIVND (reference sequence). V gave up 6 bases and J gave up 4 bases, with 24 bases separating them. This CDR3 is 17 amino acids long.

V and J are TRBV7-9 and TRBJ1-5; no reliable D call. Trimming pared 5 bases from V and 5 bases from J, leaving 16 bases between. There are 15 residues in the CDR3. Per the germline V gene, CDR1 is SEHNR and CDR2 is FQNEAQ (reference sequence). The CDR3 sequence is CASSRVAGFDQPQHF. The CDR3 DNA follows: TGTGCCAGCAGCCGAGTAGCGGGTTTCGATCAGCCCCAGCATTTT.

This clonotype came up many times. For the CDR3, the DNA is TGTGCCAGCAGTTACTACGGCAGCTCGAACACTGAAGCTTTCTTT. Translating gives CASSYYGSSNTEAFF. This chain links TRBV6-5 with TRBJ1-1; unclear D gene. Germline-derived CDR1 and CDR2 are MNHEY and SVGAGI. The CDR3 is 15 amino acids. The germline V and J ends were trimmed by 1 base and 1 base, with 10 bases remaining between them.

Many counts were recorded for this clonotype. V usage is TRBV12-3 or TRBV12-4 and J usage is TRBJ2-5; D is perhaps TRBD1 (6 bases). Trimming shortened V by 6 bases and J by 4 bases, and 15 bases separated the two germline ends. The CDR3 sequence is 14 residues long. CDR3 sequence: CASRPTGSGETQYF. As DNA, the CDR3 is TGTGCCAGCAGACCTACAGGGTCGGGAGAGACCCAGTACTTC.

This clonotype was seen more than once but under ten times. The chain recombines TRBV29-1 with TRBJ2-1; 13 bases fit TRBD2. This CDR3 is 15 amino acids long. Trimming removed 7 bases from V and 0 bases from J; junction bases left unmatched: 3. Germline assignment: CDR1 SQVTM and CDR2 ANQGSEA. For the CDR3, the DNA is TGCAGCGCCGGGACTAGCGGGGTCTCCTACAATGAGCAGTTCTTC. Protein: CSAGTSGVSYNEQFF.

A note on this clonotype: This may come from a read error, since a much larger clone is one base off. The chain carries TRBV14 and TRBJ2-1; D is possibly TRBD1 (6 bases). Germline V gene data show CDR1 as SGHDN and CDR2 as FVKESK. This CDR3 has 15 residues. CDR3 nucleotides: TGTGCCAGCAGCCACGAGGGAGAGGGGGACAATGTGCAGTTCTTC. Its protein product is CASSHEGEGDNVQFF. The variable domain in full, completed from reference TRBV14 and TRBJ2-1, reads EAGVTQFPSHSVIEKGQTVTLRCDPISGHDNLYWYRRVMGKEIKFLLHFVKESKQDESGMPNNRFLAERTGGTYSTLKVQPAELEDSGVYFCASSHEGEGDNVQFFGPGTRLTVL.

The rearrangement uses TRBV12-3 or TRBV12-4 and TRBJ1-2, with unresolved D. Between the trimmed V and J ends, which lost 3 bases and 4 bases, there was a span of 12 bases. The CDR3 is 14 amino acids. The CDR3 loop reads CASSLSTIGYGYTF. CDR3 nucleotide sequence: TGTGCCAGCAGTTTGTCAACCATTGGCTATGGCTACACCTTC.

This clonotype was seen repeatedly, ten times or more. The chain combines TRBV19 with TRBJ1-5; the match to TRBD1 covers 8 bases. V lost 8 bases to trimming and J lost 11 bases; unmatched junction nucleotides: 8. CDR3 size: 12 residues. Germline V lookup: CDR1 LNHDA, CDR2 SQIVND (reference sequence). CDR3 protein: CASRTGLAAQHF. CDR3 sequence (DNA): TGTGCCAGTCGGACAGGGCTCGCGGCCCAGCATTTT. Looking up the rest from reference TRBV19 and TRBJ1-5 gives the full variable domain: DGGITQSPKYLFRKEGQNVTLSCEQNLNHDAMYWYRQDPGQGLRLIYYSQIVNDFQKGDIAEGYSVSREKKESFPLTVTSAQKNPTAFYLCASRTGLAAQHFGDGTRLSIL.

Ten or more counts support this clonotype. This rearrangement joins TRBV12-3 or TRBV12-4 to TRBJ2-1; 10 nucleotides match TRBD1. The trim removed 5 bases at V and 6 bases at J, leaving 7 bases unmatched. CDR3 length: 15 residues. The CDR3 region is CASSPGTGAFNEQFF. CDR3 DNA: TGTGCCAGCAGTCCCGGGACAGGGGCTTTCAATGAGCAGTTCTTC.

This CDR3 reads CASSPLPGPSSYEQYF. The CDR3 nucleotides are TGTGCCAGCAGCCCCCTACCGGGGCCGAGCTCCTACGAGCAGTACTTC. This sequence joins TRBV5-8 and TRBJ2-7; D possibly uses TRBD1 or TRBD2 (5 bases each). CDR1 SGHTS and CDR2 YDEGEE come from the germline V gene. V was shortened by 4 bases and J by 0 bases, with 17 bases between the two germline ends. The CDR3 spans 16 residues. The entire variable domain, with the rest obtained from reference TRBV5-8 and TRBJ2-7, is as follows: EAGVTQSPTHLIKTRGQQATLRCSPISGHTSVYWYQQALGLGLQFLLWYDEGEERNRGNFPPRFSGRQFPNYSSELNVNALELEDSALYLCASSPLPGPSSYEQYFGPGTRLTVT.

This clonotype was observed a few times. This CDR3 fails to terminate in the conserved phenylalanine or tryptophan, so it likely reflects a read error. The CDR3: CASSQTDREDYGYTS. As DNA, the CDR3 is TGCGCCAGCAGCCAAACGGACAGGGAGGACTATGGCTACACCTCC. The genes are TRBV4-1 and TRBJ1-2, with 8 bases fitting TRBD1. The V segment lost 2 bases and the J segment 3 bases; nucleotides outside the gene matches: 5. The CDR3 is 15 amino acids. Looked up from germline, CDR1 is MGHRA and CDR2 is YSYEKL.

CDR3 nucleotide sequence: TGTGCCAGCAGGCCGACTAGCGGGGGAAACACCGGGGAGCTGTTTTTT. This codes for CASRPTSGGNTGELFF. The chain recombines TRBV7-2 with TRBJ2-2; 12 nucleotides line up with TRBD2. The germline gives CDR1 SGHTA, CDR2 FQGNSA. J was trimmed by 2 bases and V by 6 bases; bases with no gene match: 4. The CDR3 has 16 amino acids.

The chain joins TRBV25-1 to TRBJ1-2, with D unclear. Trimming took 8 bases from V and 2 from J, leaving 18 bases between them. The germline gives CDR1 MGHDK, CDR2 SYGVNS. This CDR3 contains 15 residues. CDR3 in amino acids: CASRPLGAGNYGYTF. CDR3 DNA: TGTGCCAGCCGTCCCCTGGGAGCGGGGAACTATGGCTACACCTTC.

The chain has TRBV20-1 and TRBJ1-5; 7 bases align to TRBD1. V lost 6 bases, J lost 0 bases, and 2 bases stayed unmatched. CDR3 size: 13 residues. Per the germline V gene, CDR1 is DFQATT and CDR2 is SNEGSKA (reference sequence). The CDR3, as DNA: TGCAGTGCCAGACAGGGTAGCAATCAGCCCCAGCATTTT. Protein sequence: CSARQGSNQPQHF.

This rearrangement joins TRBV19 to TRBJ2-5, with a tentative D call TRBD1 (6 bases). CDR3 length: 16 residues. Trimming stripped 5 bases from V and 1 base from J, with 17 bases between. From germline, CDR1 is LNHDA and CDR2 SQIVND (reference sequence). The CDR3 is CASSGPAQGFQETQYF. The CDR3 DNA reads as TGTGCCAGTAGTGGCCCCGCACAGGGATTCCAAGAGACCCAGTACTTC.

Regarding this clonotype: The junction differs from germline at one of its ends, possibly a read error. The V and J genes are TRBV5-5 and TRBJ2-5; TRBD1 matches 9 bases. The closer fit of TRBJ2-7 to the DNA end suggests the J call may be wrong. The CDR3 contains 14 residues. From germline, CDR1 is SGHKS and CDR2 YYEKEE (reference sequence). Written as DNA, the CDR3 is TGTGCCTGCAGCGCTGGGACAGGGTCTTACGAGCAGTACTTC. It is translated as CACSAGTGSYEQYF.

This chain uses TRBV19 with TRBJ1-5; D gene uncertain. The germline gives CDR1 LNHDA, CDR2 SQIVND (reference sequence). V lost 9 bases and J 7 bases, leaving 19 bases between the germline ends. The length of the CDR3 is 14 residues. The CDR3 DNA follows: TGTGCCAGCCGGCAAGCGGGTCATGGACAGCCCCAGCATTTT. As protein: CASRQAGHGQPQHF.

This clonotype has only a few counts. The chain recombines TRBV6-1 with TRBJ1-4, with TRBD1 matching over 9 bases. V shed 6 bases, J shed 0 bases, and the junction held 8 bases outside the gene matches. The CDR3 contains 17 residues. Per germline, CDR1 MNHNS and CDR2 SASEGT. The CDR3 here is CASSGQGRIATNEKLFF. CDR3 DNA: TGTGCCAGCAGCGGACAGGGGCGGATTGCAACTAATGAAAAACTGTTTTTT.

This clonotype was detected many times. The rearrangement links TRBV7-9 to TRBJ1-2, with 7 bases fitting TRBD1. Germline loops: CDR1 SEHNR, CDR2 FQNEAQ (reference sequence). V shed 6 bases, J shed 0 bases, and the junction held 10 bases outside the gene matches. This CDR3 has 16 residues. The CDR3 DNA sequence: TGTGCCAGCAGTTCCGTAGGACAGGAGCCTAACTATGGCTACACCTTC. This translates into CASSSVGQEPNYGYTF.

This clonotype was detected ten times or more. The CDR3, as DNA: TGTGCCATGACAGGGGTCGGTGGCTACACCTTC. Its translation is CAMTGVGGYTF. The V call is TRBV2, the J call TRBJ1-2, with 8 bases matching TRBD1. The CDR3 has 11 amino acids. The V and J ends lost 10 bases and 7 bases, in that order; junction bases with no gene match: 5. Germline CDR1 SNHLY, CDR2 FYNNEI.

Comment on this clonotype: A much larger clone differs from this one at a single base, so this may be a read error. Here the CDR3 omits its conserved ending phenylalanine or tryptophan, so a read error is the likely source. The chain has TRBV9 and TRBJ2-2; no firm D call. V gave up 1 base and J gave up 8 bases, with 6 bases separating them. Germline CDR1 SGDLS, CDR2 YYNGEE. The CDR3 runs 12 residues. The CDR3 coding sequence is TGTGCCAGCAGCGTAAAGGAAGGGGAGCTGTTTTCT. It is translated as CASSVKEGELFS.

Comment on this clonotype: This clone may be a read error of a much larger clone one base away. V usage is TRBV10-1 and J usage is TRBJ1-1, with 10 bases that match TRBD1. The length of the CDR3 is 17 residues. The V gene's germline CDR1 is WNHNN and CDR2 SYGVQD (reference sequence). Losses at the gene ends were 2 bases for V and 0 bases for J; bases not matched to a gene: 6. In DNA form, the CDR3 reads TGCGCCAGCAGTGAGGACAGGGGGCCCAGGGTGAACACTGAAGCTTTCTTT. Translation gives CASSEDRGPRVNTEAFF.

About this clonotype itself: A read error may explain this, as a much larger clone is one base away. The chain joins TRBV7-9 to TRBJ1-4; tentative D call: TRBD1 (6 bases). Germline V gene data show CDR1 as SEHNR and CDR2 as FQNEAQ (reference sequence). This CDR3 comprises 14 residues. V lost 1 base and J lost 7, with 10 bases in between. The CDR3 coding sequence is TGTGCCAGCAGCTTAGGGGGGGCAGCTGAAAAACTGTTTTTT. It codes for CASSLGGAAEKLFF.